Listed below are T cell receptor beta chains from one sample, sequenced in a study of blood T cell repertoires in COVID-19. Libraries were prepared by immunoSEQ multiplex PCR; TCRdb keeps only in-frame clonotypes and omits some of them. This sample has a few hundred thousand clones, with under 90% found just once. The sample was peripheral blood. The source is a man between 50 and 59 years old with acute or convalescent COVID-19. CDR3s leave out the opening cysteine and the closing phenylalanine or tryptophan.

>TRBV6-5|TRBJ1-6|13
ASSYGDRGRSPLH
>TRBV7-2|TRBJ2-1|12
ASSPGHPYNEQF
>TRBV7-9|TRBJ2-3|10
AGQGGTDTQY
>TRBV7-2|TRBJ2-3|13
ASSLNRGVTDTQY
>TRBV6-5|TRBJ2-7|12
ASSKDRGNYEQY
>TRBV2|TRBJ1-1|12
ASRGTDLNTEAF
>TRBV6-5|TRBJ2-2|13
ASRAGTGGTGELF
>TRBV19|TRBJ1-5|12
ASSLAGNNQPQH
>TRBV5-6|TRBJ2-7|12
ASSFISKSYEQY
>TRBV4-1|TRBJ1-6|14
ASSQVERTVGSPLH
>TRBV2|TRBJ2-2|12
ASLGTSSTGELF
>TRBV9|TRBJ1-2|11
ASSVAGGYGYT
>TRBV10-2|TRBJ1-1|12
ASGTQGIRTEAF
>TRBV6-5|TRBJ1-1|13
ASSYTGGARTEAF
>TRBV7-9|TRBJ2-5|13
ASSIQAGVGETQY
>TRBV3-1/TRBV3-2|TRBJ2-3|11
ASSQQGGDTQY
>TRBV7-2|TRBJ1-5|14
ASSSYGTGRDQPQH
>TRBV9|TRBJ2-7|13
ASSRTPGQGYEQY
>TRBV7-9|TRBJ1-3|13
ASSLGHDSGNTIY
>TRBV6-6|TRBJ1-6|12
ASKGVRGNSPLH
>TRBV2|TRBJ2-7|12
ASTGTGGAYEQY
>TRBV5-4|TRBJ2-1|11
AASGTDYNEQF
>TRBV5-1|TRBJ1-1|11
ASSLYLNTEAF
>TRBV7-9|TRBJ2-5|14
ASSLGAGAYQETQY
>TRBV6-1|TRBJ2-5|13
ASSDVVTGGETQY